This entry lists 24 T cell receptor beta chains sequenced from one sample in a study of shared clonotypes between healthy human individuals. Assay: immunoSEQ multiplex PCR; the TCRdb copy retains only in-frame clones and omits some. The data contain about half a million clones, about 80% of them singletons. The sequencing sample was made of PBMCs. The receptors here all came from a woman aged 40 to 49 in good health. Some clones in this sample may be carry-over from other donors' samples.

This chain uses TRBV10-3 with TRBJ1-5; 12 nucleotides match TRBD1. Germline loops: CDR1 ENHRY, CDR2 SYGVKD. This CDR3 has 19 residues. Trimming at V came to 0 bases and at J to 4 bases, leaving 10 bases not matched to a gene. The DNA for the CDR3 is TGTGCCATCAGTGAGTCTCATGGGACAGGGGGCTCTTGGAATCAGCCCCAGCATTTT. It translates to CAISESHGTGGSWNQPQHF.

This clone has only one observation. This chain uses TRBV5-6 with TRBJ2-1, with a tentative D call TRBD1 (6 bases). The CDR3 is 15 residues long. V gave up 4 bases and J gave up 0 bases, with 11 bases separating them. The germline V gene has CDR1 SGHDT and CDR2 YYEEEE. The CDR3 nucleotides are TGTGCCAGCAGCCCAGGACAGAGCTCCTACAATGAGCAGTTCTTC. Translation: CASSPGQSSYNEQFF. Combining the CDR3 with reference TRBV5-6 and TRBJ2-1 gives the whole variable domain DAGVTQSPTHLIKTRGQQVTLRCSPKSGHDTVSWYQQALGQGPQFIFQYYEEEERQRGNFPDRFSGHQFPNYSSELNVNALLLGDSALYLCASSPGQSSYNEQFFGPGTRLTVL.

The chain uses TRBV28 and TRBJ1-4, with D possibly TRBD1 on 5 matching bases. The ends were cut back, 6 bases at V and 6 bases at J, with 14 bases in the middle. CDR3 size: 14 residues. The germline V gene has CDR1 MDHEN and CDR2 SYDVKM. In DNA, the CDR3 is TGTGCCAGCAGGCGCCAGGTGGGACATGAAAAACTGTTTTTT. It specifies CASRRQVGHEKLFF.

The sample holds one count of this clone. The chain employs TRBV11-1 and TRBJ2-3, with TRBD1 matching over 9 bases. Germline CDR1 reads SGHAT; CDR2 reads FQDESV (reference sequence). J was trimmed by 0 bases and V by 3 bases; bases with no gene match: 4. The CDR3 spans 16 residues. Written as DNA, the CDR3 is TGTGCCAGCAGCTTTTACAGGGGGCGAAGCACAGATACGCAGTATTTT. It codes for CASSFYRGRSTDTQYF.

V is TRBV7-6 and J is TRBJ2-4; possibly TRBD2 for D (5 bases). The V gene's germline CDR1 is SGHVS and CDR2 FNYEAQ. The V end lost 2 bases, the J end lost 11 bases, and 16 bases lay between the germline ends. CDR3 length: 14 residues. The CDR3 loop is CASSLHSAGSFQYF. For the CDR3, the DNA is TGTGCCAGCAGCTTACATTCGGCGGGCTCTTTTCAGTACTTC.

This chain uses TRBV10-3 with TRBJ2-1; 7 positions match TRBD1. V dropped 5 bases and J dropped 8; count of bases not matched to a gene: 6. Germline lookup yields CDR1 ENHRY and CDR2 SYGVKD. The CDR3 loop spans 13 amino acids. The CDR3 DNA sequence: TGTGCCATCAGTAGGCAGGGGGTTGATGAGCAGTTCTTC. Protein: CAISRQGVDEQFF.

This rearrangement joins TRBV29-1 to TRBJ1-1; tentative D call: TRBD1 (5 bases). The CDR3 loop spans 13 amino acids. CDR1 and CDR2 from the germline V gene are SQVTM and ANQGSEA. Trimming took 4 bases from V and 4 from J, leaving 13 bases between them. The CDR3 loop is CSVVWGYVTEAFF. CDR3 sequence (DNA): TGCAGCGTTGTGTGGGGCTATGTCACTGAAGCTTTCTTT.

This chain connects TRBV11-3 to TRBJ2-1; 12 nucleotides align to TRBD2. Looked up from germline, CDR1 is SGHNT and CDR2 is YENEEA. This CDR3 spans 19 amino acids. The ends lost 2 bases at V and 6 bases at J; junction bases unmatched: 14. CDR3 nucleotide sequence: TGTGCCAGCAGCTTAAGTGGGGCTAGCGGGAGGGCCGACTCCAATGAGCAGTTCTTC. The encoded protein is CASSLSGASGRADSNEQFF.

The V and J genes are TRBV7-9 and TRBJ2-3, with unresolved D. The CDR3 has 13 amino acids. CDR1 and CDR2 from the germline V gene are SEHNR and FQNEAQ (reference sequence). The V end lost 0 bases, the J end lost 5 bases, and 6 bases lay between the germline ends. CDR3 residues: CASSLALGDTQYF. The CDR3 DNA reads TGTGCCAGCAGCTTAGCCTTGGGAGATACGCAGTATTTT.

This chain links TRBV27 with TRBJ2-6; no firm D call. Germline V gene data show CDR1 as MNHEY and CDR2 as SMNVEV (reference sequence). Trimming cost V 6 bases and J 13 bases, with 19 bases left between them. The CDR3 consists of 14 residues. The chain's CDR3 is CASRGTDRSRVLTF. Here the CDR3 DNA reads TGTGCCAGCAGGGGAACGGACCGATCAAGGGTCCTGACTTTC.

The V call is TRBV5-1, the J call TRBJ1-1, with TRBD1 identical over 8 bases. CDR3 length equals 13 residues. J was trimmed by 4 bases and V by 7 bases; bases with no gene match: 6. CDR1 SGHRS and CDR2 YFSETQ come from the germline V gene. The CDR3 DNA reads TGCGCCAGCTACCTGGACAGGGCCACTGAAGCTTTCTTT. Translating gives CASYLDRATEAFF.

The V gene is TRBV7-3, the J gene TRBJ2-3; TRBD2 matches 8 bases. This CDR3 is 15 amino acids long. V lost 5 bases, J lost 2 bases, and 6 bases stayed unmatched. Germline values: CDR1 SGHTA, CDR2 FQGTGA. The chain's CDR3 is CASSPYSGTTDTQYF. CDR3 in DNA: TGTGCCAGCAGCCCATATAGCGGGACCACAGATACGCAGTATTTT.

The count of this clone is one. The chain is built from TRBV30 and TRBJ1-6; TRBD1 aligns across 7 bases. The V gene's germline CDR1 is GTSNPN and CDR2 SVGIG (reference sequence). With 3 bases clipped from V and 9 bases from J, the junction kept 11 bases outside the gene matches. The CDR3 covers 15 residues. This chain's CDR3 is CAWRGSRGRISPLHF. CDR3 nucleotides: TGTGCCTGGAGGGGATCGAGGGGGCGTATTTCACCCCTCCACTTT. The whole variable domain, filled in from reference TRBV30 and TRBJ1-6, reads SQTIHQWPATLVQPVGSPLSLECTVEGTSNPNLYWYRQAAGRGLQLLFYSVGIGQISSEVPQNLSASRPQDRQFILSSKKLLLSDSGFYLCAWRGSRGRISPLHFGNGTRLTVT.

As concerns this clone: Other DNA sequences in this specimen translate into the identical CDR3. The chain links TRBV2 to TRBJ2-3; D is possibly TRBD1 (6 bases). The V end was cut by 6 bases, the J end by 6 bases, with 10 bases between. The CDR3 is 12 residues long. Germline V lookup: CDR1 SNHLY, CDR2 FYNNEI. The DNA for the CDR3 is TGTGCCAGCAGCCGGGACACGGATACGCAGTATTTT. Protein: CASSRDTDTQYF.

On this clone: Other DNA sequences within the sample encode an identical CDR3. The chain uses TRBV5-6 and TRBJ1-5; possibly TRBD1 for D (6 bases). The CDR3 contains 15 residues. V was clipped by 0 bases and J by 1 base, with 8 bases between them. Germline V gene sequence: CDR1 SGHDT, CDR2 YYEEEE. Here the CDR3 reads CASSLAGQSNQPQHF. The CDR3 DNA is TGTGCCAGCAGCTTGGCCGGACAGAGCAATCAGCCCCAGCATTTT.

This chain joins TRBV28 and TRBJ2-7, with D perhaps assigned TRBD1 or TRBD2 (5 bases each). Germline CDR1 is MDHEN and CDR2 is SYDVKM. The CDR3 contains 14 residues. Trimming stripped 5 bases from V and 2 bases from J, with 13 bases between. The chain's CDR3 is CASSIPGRTYEQYF. CDR3 bases: TGTGCCAGCAGTATCCCGGGACGGACCTACGAGCAGTACTTC.

This clone was recorded once. The J gene is TRBJ2-5, the V gene TRBV28, with D possibly matching TRBD2 (6 bases). Trimming removed 5 bases from V and 0 bases from J, with 10 bases in between. Germline loops: CDR1 MDHEN, CDR2 SYDVKM. CDR3 size: 14 residues. CDR3 DNA sequence: TGTGCCAGCAGTGGAGGGGTGTACCAAGAGACCCAGTACTTC. Protein: CASSGGVYQETQYF.

The chain links TRBV4-2 to TRBJ1-1; no clear D. With 4 bases removed from V and 7 bases from J, the gap between germline ends came to 19 bases. CDR1 is LGHNA and CDR2 is YNFKEQ in the germline V gene. The CDR3 is 15 amino acids. The CDR3 loop is CASSPLSVRVGEAFF. The CDR3 nucleotides are TGTGCCAGCAGCCCTTTGTCGGTTCGGGTCGGTGAAGCTTTCTTT.

V is TRBV2 and J is TRBJ2-5; D is possibly TRBD1 or TRBD2 (6 bases each). CDR3 size: 13 residues. From germline, CDR1 is SNHLY and CDR2 FYNNEI. V lost 5 bases and J 7 bases, leaving 14 bases between the germline ends. The CDR3 DNA is TGTGCCAGCAGTCTCACAGGGACTGGGACCCAGTACTTC. This codes for CASSLTGTGTQYF.

This clone was seen only a few times. The J gene is TRBJ2-1, the V gene TRBV5-6; D not resolved. Germline assignment: CDR1 SGHDT and CDR2 YYEEEE. The length of the CDR3 is 15 residues. Trimming removed 4 bases from V and 0 bases from J, with 11 bases in between. The DNA of the CDR3 is TGTGCCAGCAGCCCAACGCCCAGCTCCTACAATGAGCAGTTCTTC. It encodes CASSPTPSSYNEQFF.

This clone was counted at least ten times. Other nucleotide sequences from this sample produce the same CDR3. The gene calls are TRBV5-6 and TRBJ2-2, with 11 bases identical to TRBD2. Germline trimming cut 1 base from V and 3 bases from J; bases unmatched to any gene: 5. The germline V gene has CDR1 SGHDT and CDR2 YYEEEE. This CDR3 has 17 residues. This chain's CDR3 is CASSLYLAGGYTGELFF. The CDR3, as DNA: TGTGCCAGCAGCTTGTATCTAGCGGGAGGCTACACCGGGGAGCTGTTTTTT.

The J gene is TRBJ1-2, the V gene TRBV19, with 9 bases matching TRBD1. The V gene end was trimmed by 3 bases and the J gene end by 2 bases; junction bases not matched to a gene: 13. Germline V CDR1 and CDR2: LNHDA, SQIVND (reference sequence). This CDR3 contains 18 residues. CDR3 DNA: TGTGCCAGTAGTATTTCCCTCTTTCCGGGACAGGGAAACTATGGCTACACCTTC. Its translation is CASSISLFPGQGNYGYTF.

The CDR3 DNA follows: TGTGCCAGCAACACCTTTGGGGGGGAGGCGGAGGAAGCTTTCTTT. Translation: CASNTFGGEAEEAFF. The chain is built from TRBV28 and TRBJ1-1; a weak D match, TRBD1 (5 bases). Germline CDR1 and CDR2: MDHEN and SYDVKM. V was clipped by 7 bases and J by 8 bases, with 23 bases between them. The CDR3 sequence is 15 residues long.

This clone has only one observation. Other DNA sequences in this specimen translate into the identical CDR3. V usage is TRBV6-5 and J usage is TRBJ1-5, with 7 positions matching TRBD1. V shed 5 bases and J 2 bases; nucleotides not matched to a gene: 3. Germline V gene data show CDR1 as MNHEY and CDR2 as SVGAGI. This CDR3 has 14 amino acids. The CDR3 here is CASSPTGGNQPQHF. The CDR3, as DNA: TGTGCCAGCAGTCCCACAGGGGGCAATCAGCCCCAGCATTTT.